Below, 22 T cell receptor beta chains from the same sample are listed, as sequenced in a study of T-cell reconstitution after alpha-beta-depleted transplantation in children. Construction of the TCRbeta library involved unique molecular identifiers. Via MiXCR, TCRdb re-called the PCR reads, giving one row per CDR3 protein. The sample lists 150,000 to 200,000 distinct CDR3 sequences, about 6.8% occurring once. Sequencing used PBMCs from the stem cell graft donor, obtained from the stem cell graft. These receptors all come from a human donor who donated a stem cell graft to a child with Wiskott-Aldrich syndrome.

This chain connects TRBV4-2 to TRBJ2-6, with no clear D. The V end lost 1 base, the J end lost 0 bases, and 10 bases lay between the germline ends. This CDR3 is built from 17 residues. CDR1 and CDR2 (germline): LGHNA, YNFKEQ. In DNA, the CDR3 is TGTGCCAGCAGCCAAGTAACAGCTAGCTCTGGGGCCAACGTCCTGACTTTC. Protein sequence: CASSQVTASSGANVLTF.

This clonotype was counted ten times or more. V usage is TRBV20-1 and J usage is TRBJ2-7; 14 bases agree with TRBD2. CDR1 DFQATT and CDR2 SNEGSKA come from the germline V gene (reference sequence). CDR3 length: 15 amino acids. J gave up 4 bases and V 0 bases, and 2 bases lay outside the gene matches. CDR3 region: CSARDGTSGGYEQYF. Here the CDR3 DNA reads TGCAGTGCTAGAGACGGGACTAGCGGGGGATACGAGCAGTACTTC.

Ten or more counts support this clonotype. This sequence joins TRBV29-1 and TRBJ2-1, with unresolved D. This CDR3 spans 14 amino acids. The germline V and J ends were trimmed by 4 bases and 4 bases, with 14 bases remaining between them. Germline lookup yields CDR1 SQVTM and CDR2 ANQGSEA. Written as DNA, the CDR3 is TGCAGCGTTGTACTGAAACGTGGGTACAATGAGCAGTTCTTC. Encoded protein: CSVVLKRGYNEQFF.

This clonotype was picked up a small number of times. The chain has TRBV11-1 and TRBJ2-3; the match to TRBD2 covers 12 bases. Germline-derived CDR1 and CDR2 are SGHAT and FQDESV (reference sequence). This CDR3 region has 19 residues. With V trimmed by 5 bases and J by 0 bases, 12 bases remained unmatched. This CDR3 is CASSPDRGLAGSSTDTQYF. CDR3 bases: TGTGCCAGCAGCCCGGACCGTGGACTAGCGGGGAGTAGCACAGATACGCAGTATTTT.

Many counts were recorded for this clonotype. The chain has TRBV24-1 and TRBJ2-3; weak D call: TRBD2 (7 bases). Germline V lookup: CDR1 KGHDR, CDR2 SFDVKD. Trimming stripped 4 bases from V and 3 bases from J, with 16 bases between. The CDR3 covers 16 residues. CDR3 nucleotide sequence: TGTGCCACCAGTGACCTTGGGGGGGGGCCGACAGATACGCAGTATTTT. This gives the protein CATSDLGGGPTDTQYF.

The chain carries TRBV6-2 or TRBV6-3 and TRBJ2-7, with D perhaps TRBD2 (5 bases). The CDR3 totals 16 residues. Trimming shortened V by 7 bases and J by 0 bases, and 19 bases separated the two germline ends. Germline CDR1 and CDR2: MNHEY and SVGEGT. The CDR3 loop is CASKTTLWAGSYEQYF. The CDR3 DNA reads TGTGCCAGCAAAACCACCCTCTGGGCGGGCTCCTACGAGCAGTACTTC.

This clonotype occurred many times. V and J are TRBV20-1 and TRBJ2-1; the D gene could be TRBD1 or TRBD2 (5 bases each). Between the trimmed V and J ends, which lost 1 base and 5 bases, there was a span of 15 bases. The germline V gene encodes CDR1 DFQATT and CDR2 SNEGSKA (reference sequence). The CDR3 is 15 amino acids. The CDR3 coding sequence is TGCAGTGCTAGAGGTGGATTAACGGGGCACAATGAGCAGTTCTTC. This translates into CSARGGLTGHNEQFF.

This clonotype came up many times. V and J are TRBV7-8 and TRBJ2-3, with 7 bases fitting TRBD1. CDR1 is SGHVS, CDR2 FQNEAQ, per germline. V lost 2 bases and J lost 4; bases outside the gene matches: 3. CDR3 length: 14 residues. The CDR3 region has the DNA TGTGCCAGCAGCTTACGACAGGGCTCAGATACGCAGTATTTT. Amino acids: CASSLRQGSDTQYF.

This clonotype has ten or more counts. The chain is built from TRBV20-1 and TRBJ2-1; D remains unclear. Trimming cost V 7 bases and J 1 base, with 8 bases left between them. Germline assignment: CDR1 DFQATT and CDR2 SNEGSKA (reference sequence). The CDR3 totals 12 residues. The CDR3 reads CSVKASYNEQFF. CDR3 in DNA: TGCAGTGTGAAGGCTTCCTACAATGAGCAGTTCTTC.

In its sample, this clonotype was seen many times. The chain uses TRBV14 and TRBJ2-1, with TRBD2 matching over 10 bases. This CDR3 contains 14 residues. V lost 4 bases, J lost 11 bases, and 8 bases stayed unmatched. Germline-derived CDR1 and CDR2 are SGHDN and FVKESK. The CDR3 is CASSRGVAGGQQFF. In nucleotides, the CDR3 is TGTGCCAGCAGCCGGGGGGTAGCGGGAGGACAGCAGTTCTTC.

This clonotype was seen at least ten times. The V gene is TRBV6-4, the J gene TRBJ2-1; D remains unclear. With 2 bases removed from V and 5 bases from J, the gap between germline ends came to 10 bases. The CDR3 has 14 residues. CDR1 is MRHNA, CDR2 SNTAGT, per germline. In nucleotides, the CDR3 is TGTGCCAGCAGTGACGGGGTGGACCACAATGAGCAGTTCTTC. It is translated as CASSDGVDHNEQFF.

V is TRBV30 and J is TRBJ1-2, with D perhaps matching TRBD1 (5 bases). Germline V gene sequence: CDR1 GTSNPN, CDR2 SVGIG (reference sequence). The CDR3 spans 18 residues. Trimming shortened V by 1 base and J by 4 bases, and 25 bases separated the two germline ends. Here the CDR3 DNA reads TGTGCCTGGAGTGATTCTTACACGCGCAGGGAGATAGGCTATGGCTACACCTTC. The encoded protein is CAWSDSYTRREIGYGYTF.

This clonotype occurred a few times. The chain links TRBV5-1 to TRBJ2-2, with 7 nucleotides matching TRBD1. Looked up from germline, CDR1 is SGHRS and CDR2 is YFSETQ. CDR3 size: 18 residues. Trimming removed 0 bases from V and 4 bases from J; junction bases left unmatched: 12. The CDR3 nucleotides read TGCGCCAGCAGCTTGGTTGGTTGGGACAGCCCGCGCACCGGGGAGCTGTTTTTT. This encodes CASSLVGWDSPRTGELFF.

This clonotype was detected ten times or more. The genes are TRBV20-1 and TRBJ2-3; D is perhaps TRBD2 (5 bases). This CDR3 spans 15 amino acids. Germline CDR1 and CDR2: DFQATT and SNEGSKA (reference sequence). V was shortened by 1 base and J by 2 bases, with 13 bases between the two germline ends. CDR3 protein: CSARGYGKDTDTQYF. For the CDR3, the DNA is TGCAGTGCTAGAGGTTACGGGAAGGACACAGATACGCAGTATTTT.

This clonotype was seen ten or more times. This rearrangement joins TRBV5-1 to TRBJ1-6; 7 nucleotides align to TRBD1. V was clipped by 0 bases and J by 0 bases; unmatched bases: 0. Germline CDR1 is SGHRS and CDR2 is YFSETQ. There are 16 residues in the CDR3. The CDR3 sequence: CASSLGDSSYNSPLHF. The CDR3 DNA is TGCGCCAGCAGCTTGGGGGACAGCTCCTATAATTCACCCCTCCACTTT.

The rearrangement joins TRBV6-6 to TRBJ1-3; D gene uncertain. CDR1 is MNHNY and CDR2 is SVGAGI in the germline V gene (reference sequence). V gave up 6 bases and J gave up 2 bases, with 5 bases separating them. The length of the CDR3 is 12 residues. In nucleotides, the CDR3 is TGTGCCAGCAGCCAACCTGGAAACACCATATATTTT. Its protein product is CASSQPGNTIYF.

This clonotype has ten or more counts. V gene TRBV7-2 combines with J gene TRBJ2-3, with TRBD2 matching over 7 bases. The CDR3 consists of 16 residues. The V gene end was trimmed by 3 bases and the J gene end by 4 bases; junction bases not matched to a gene: 10. Germline assignment: CDR1 SGHTA and CDR2 FQGNSA. CDR3 loop: CASSFLSGGRADTQYF. CDR3 bases: TGTGCCAGCAGCTTTTTATCCGGGGGGAGGGCAGATACGCAGTATTTT. The entire variable domain, with the rest obtained from reference TRBV7-2 and TRBJ2-3, is as follows: GAGVSQSPSNKVTEKGKDVELRCDPISGHTALYWYRQSLGQGLEFLIYFQGNSAPDKSGLPSDRFSAERTGGSVSTLTIQRTQQEDSAVYLCASSFLSGGRADTQYFGPGTRLTVL.

This clonotype came up many times. V gene TRBV18 combines with J gene TRBJ1-2; TRBD1 is a possible D gene (6 bases). Germline CDR1 and CDR2: KGHSH and LQKENI. The CDR3 is made up of 13 amino acids. V was shortened by 3 bases and J by 2 bases, with 7 bases between the two germline ends. CDR3 sequence (DNA): TGTGCCAGCTCACCTGACAGGAACTATGGCTACACCTTC. This translates into CASSPDRNYGYTF.

This clonotype was picked up many times. This chain uses TRBV12-3 or TRBV12-4 with TRBJ2-1; tentatively, D is TRBD1 or TRBD2 (5 bases each). V lost 4 bases and J lost 3, with 13 bases in between. The CDR3 runs 15 residues. CDR3 nucleotide sequence: TGTGCCAGCAGTTCTTCCGGGACGGTCTACAATGAGCAGTTCTTC. Residues: CASSSSGTVYNEQFF.

Many counts were recorded for this clonotype. The chain uses TRBV29-1 and TRBJ1-1; TRBD1 agrees at 11 bases. The J segment lost 4 bases and the V segment lost 6 bases, leaving 16 bases of the junction unmatched. This CDR3 has 17 amino acids. In germline, CDR1 is SQVTM, CDR2 ANQGSEA. The CDR3 sequence: CSVGAVGQGDEVTEAFF. CDR3 coding DNA: TGCAGCGTCGGAGCAGTGGGACAGGGGGATGAGGTCACTGAAGCTTTCTTT.

This clonotype was counted once. A much larger clone lies a single base off, so this may be a read error. This chain uses TRBV21-1 with TRBJ2-1; the table's D call TRBD1 went unverified against the DNA. TRBV21-1 is an annotated pseudogene. The CDR3 extends over 16 amino acids. The DNA of the CDR3 is TGTGCCAGGATGGGACAGTTTGTCTTTTCTTACATTGAGCAGTTCTTC. Encoded protein: CARMGQFVFSYIEQFF.

This clonotype was counted between two and nine times. The V and J genes are TRBV4-1 and TRBJ2-2; D is undetermined. V was clipped by 0 bases and J by 0 bases, with 11 bases between them. The CDR3 is 17 residues long. The germline V gene encodes CDR1 MGHRA and CDR2 YSYEKL. The CDR3 DNA follows: TGCGCCAGCAGCCAAGAGGGCCAACTGCCGAACACCGGGGAGCTGTTTTTT. It is translated as CASSQEGQLPNTGELFF.